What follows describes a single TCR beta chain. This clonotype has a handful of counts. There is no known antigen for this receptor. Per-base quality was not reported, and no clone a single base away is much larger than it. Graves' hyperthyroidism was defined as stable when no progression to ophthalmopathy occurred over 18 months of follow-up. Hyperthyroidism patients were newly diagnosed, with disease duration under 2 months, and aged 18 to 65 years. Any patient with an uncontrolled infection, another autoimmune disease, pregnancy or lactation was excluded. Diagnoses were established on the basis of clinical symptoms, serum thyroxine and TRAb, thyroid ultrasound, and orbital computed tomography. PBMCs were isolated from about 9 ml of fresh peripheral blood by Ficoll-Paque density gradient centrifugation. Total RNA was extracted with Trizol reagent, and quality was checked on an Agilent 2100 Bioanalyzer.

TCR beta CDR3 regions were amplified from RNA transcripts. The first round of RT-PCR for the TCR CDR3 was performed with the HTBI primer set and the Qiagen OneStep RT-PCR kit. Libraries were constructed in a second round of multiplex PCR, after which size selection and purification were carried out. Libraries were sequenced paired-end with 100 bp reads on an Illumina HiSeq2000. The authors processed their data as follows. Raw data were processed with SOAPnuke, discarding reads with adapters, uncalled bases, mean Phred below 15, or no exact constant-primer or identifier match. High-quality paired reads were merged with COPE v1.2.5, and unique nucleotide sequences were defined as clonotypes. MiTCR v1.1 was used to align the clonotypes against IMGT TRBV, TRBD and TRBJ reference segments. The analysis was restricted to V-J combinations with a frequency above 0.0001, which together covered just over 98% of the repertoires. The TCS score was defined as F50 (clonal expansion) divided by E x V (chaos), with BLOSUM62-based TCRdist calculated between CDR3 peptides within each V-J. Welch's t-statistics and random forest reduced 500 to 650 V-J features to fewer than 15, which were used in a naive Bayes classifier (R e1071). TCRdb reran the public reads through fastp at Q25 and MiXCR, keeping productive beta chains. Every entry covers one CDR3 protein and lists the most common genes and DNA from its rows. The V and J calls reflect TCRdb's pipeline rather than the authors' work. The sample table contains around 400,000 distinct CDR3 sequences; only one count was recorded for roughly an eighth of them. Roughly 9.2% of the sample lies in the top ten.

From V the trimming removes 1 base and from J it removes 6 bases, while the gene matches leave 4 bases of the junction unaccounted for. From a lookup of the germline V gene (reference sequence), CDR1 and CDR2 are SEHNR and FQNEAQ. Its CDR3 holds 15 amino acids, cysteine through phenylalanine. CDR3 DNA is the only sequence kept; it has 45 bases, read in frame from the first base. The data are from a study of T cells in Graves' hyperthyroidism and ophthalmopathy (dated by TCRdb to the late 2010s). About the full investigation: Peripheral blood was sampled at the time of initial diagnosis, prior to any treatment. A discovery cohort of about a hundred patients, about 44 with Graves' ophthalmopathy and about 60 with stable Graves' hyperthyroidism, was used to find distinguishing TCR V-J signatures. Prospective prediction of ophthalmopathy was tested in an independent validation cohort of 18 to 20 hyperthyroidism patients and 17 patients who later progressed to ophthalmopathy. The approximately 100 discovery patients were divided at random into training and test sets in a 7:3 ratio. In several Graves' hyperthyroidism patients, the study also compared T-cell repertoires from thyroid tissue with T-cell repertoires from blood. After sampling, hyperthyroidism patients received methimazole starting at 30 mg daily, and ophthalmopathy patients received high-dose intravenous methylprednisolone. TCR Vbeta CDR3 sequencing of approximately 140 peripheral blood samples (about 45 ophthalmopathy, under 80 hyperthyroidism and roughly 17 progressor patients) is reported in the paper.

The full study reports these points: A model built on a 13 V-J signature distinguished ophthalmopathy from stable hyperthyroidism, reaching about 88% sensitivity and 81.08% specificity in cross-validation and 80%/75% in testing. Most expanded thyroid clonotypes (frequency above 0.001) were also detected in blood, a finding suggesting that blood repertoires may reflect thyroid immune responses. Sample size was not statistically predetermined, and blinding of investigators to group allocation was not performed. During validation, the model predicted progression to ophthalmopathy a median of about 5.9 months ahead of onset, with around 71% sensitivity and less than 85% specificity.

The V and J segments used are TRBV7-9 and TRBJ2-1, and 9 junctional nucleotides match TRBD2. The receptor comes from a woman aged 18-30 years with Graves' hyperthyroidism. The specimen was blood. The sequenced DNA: TGTGCCAGCAGCTTAGGGACTAGCGATCGCAATGAGCAGTTCTTC. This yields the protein CASSLGTSDRNEQFF.